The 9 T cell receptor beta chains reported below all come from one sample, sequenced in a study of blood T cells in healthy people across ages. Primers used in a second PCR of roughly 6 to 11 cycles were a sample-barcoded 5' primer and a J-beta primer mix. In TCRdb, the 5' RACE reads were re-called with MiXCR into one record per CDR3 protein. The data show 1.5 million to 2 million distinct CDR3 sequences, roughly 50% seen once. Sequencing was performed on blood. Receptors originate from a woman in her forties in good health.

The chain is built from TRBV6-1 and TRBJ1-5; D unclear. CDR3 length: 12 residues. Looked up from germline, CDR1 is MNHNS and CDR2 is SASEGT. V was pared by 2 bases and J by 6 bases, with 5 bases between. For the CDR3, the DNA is TGTGCCAGCAGTGAATCCTCTCAGCCCCAGCATTTT. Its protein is CASSESSQPQHF.

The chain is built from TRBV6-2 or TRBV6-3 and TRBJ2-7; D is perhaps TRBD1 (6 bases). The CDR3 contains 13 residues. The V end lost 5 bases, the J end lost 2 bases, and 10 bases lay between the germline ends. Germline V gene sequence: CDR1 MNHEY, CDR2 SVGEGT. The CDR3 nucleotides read TGTGCCAGCAGTCCGGGACATCCCTACGAGCAGTACTTC. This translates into CASSPGHPYEQYF.

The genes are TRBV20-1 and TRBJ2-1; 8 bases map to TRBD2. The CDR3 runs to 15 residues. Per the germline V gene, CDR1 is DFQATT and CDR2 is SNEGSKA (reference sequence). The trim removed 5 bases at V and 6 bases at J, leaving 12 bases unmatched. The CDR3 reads CSAYPRGGLRNEQFF. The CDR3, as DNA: TGCAGTGCTTACCCCCGGGGGGGCCTGCGCAATGAGCAGTTCTTC.

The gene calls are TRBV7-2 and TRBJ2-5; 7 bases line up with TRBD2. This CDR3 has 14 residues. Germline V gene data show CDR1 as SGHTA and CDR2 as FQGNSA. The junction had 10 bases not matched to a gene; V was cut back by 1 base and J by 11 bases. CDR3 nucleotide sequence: TGTGCCAGCAGCTTAGTTACTAGCGTCGGTGAGCAGTACTTC. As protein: CASSLVTSVGEQYF.

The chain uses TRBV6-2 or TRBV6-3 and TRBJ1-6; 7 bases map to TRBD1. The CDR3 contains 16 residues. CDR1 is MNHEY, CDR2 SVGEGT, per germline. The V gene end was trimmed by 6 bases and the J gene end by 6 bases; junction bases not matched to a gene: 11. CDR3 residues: CASRGGRTGSNSPLHF. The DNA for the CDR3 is TGTGCCAGCAGGGGCGGGCGGACAGGTTCTAATTCACCCCTCCACTTT.

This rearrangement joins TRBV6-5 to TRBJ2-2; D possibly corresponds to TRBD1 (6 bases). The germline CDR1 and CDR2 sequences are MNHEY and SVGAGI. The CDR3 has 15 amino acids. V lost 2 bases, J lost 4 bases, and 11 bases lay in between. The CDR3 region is CASSYGRGGTGELFF. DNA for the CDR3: TGTGCCAGCAGTTACGGCAGGGGCGGCACCGGGGAGCTGTTTTTT.

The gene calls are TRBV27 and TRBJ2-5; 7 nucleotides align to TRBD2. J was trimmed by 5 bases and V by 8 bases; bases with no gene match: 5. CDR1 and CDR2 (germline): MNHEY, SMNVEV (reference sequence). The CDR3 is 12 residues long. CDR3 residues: CASGGDGETQYF. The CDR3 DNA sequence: TGTGCCAGCGGGGGGGACGGGGAGACCCAGTACTTC.

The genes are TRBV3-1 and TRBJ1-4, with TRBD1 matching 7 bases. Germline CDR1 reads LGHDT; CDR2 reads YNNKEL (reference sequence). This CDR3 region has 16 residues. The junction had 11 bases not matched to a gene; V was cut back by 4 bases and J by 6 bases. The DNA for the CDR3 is TGTGCCAGCAGCCCCAGGACAGGCCCGATGTATGAAAAACTGTTTTTT. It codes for CASSPRTGPMYEKLFF.

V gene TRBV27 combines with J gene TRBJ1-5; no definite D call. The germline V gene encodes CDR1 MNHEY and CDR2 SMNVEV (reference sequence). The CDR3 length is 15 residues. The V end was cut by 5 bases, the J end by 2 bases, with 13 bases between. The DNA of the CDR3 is TGTGCCAGCAGTCCCTGGGGTTTGGGCAATCAGCCCCAGCATTTT. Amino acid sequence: CASSPWGLGNQPQHF.